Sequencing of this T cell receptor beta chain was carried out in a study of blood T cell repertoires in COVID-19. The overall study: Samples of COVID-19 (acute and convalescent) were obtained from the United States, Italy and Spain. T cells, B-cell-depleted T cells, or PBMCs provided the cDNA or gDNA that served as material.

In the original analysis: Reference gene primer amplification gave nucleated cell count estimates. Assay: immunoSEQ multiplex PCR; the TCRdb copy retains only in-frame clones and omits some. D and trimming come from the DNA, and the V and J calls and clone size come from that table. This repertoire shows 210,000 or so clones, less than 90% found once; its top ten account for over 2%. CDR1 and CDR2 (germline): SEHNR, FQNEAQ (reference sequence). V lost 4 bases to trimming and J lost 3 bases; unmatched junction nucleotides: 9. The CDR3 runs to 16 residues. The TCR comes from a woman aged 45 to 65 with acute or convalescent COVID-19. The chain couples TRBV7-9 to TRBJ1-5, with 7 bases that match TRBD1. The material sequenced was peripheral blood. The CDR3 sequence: CASSSGTVPHNQPQHF. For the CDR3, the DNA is TGTGCCAGCAGCTCTGGGACAGTGCCCCACAATCAGCCCCAGCATTTT.